This T cell receptor beta chain was recovered during a study of CD8 T cells in ankylosing spondylitis. In regard to this clonotype: The antigen is undetermined.

Quantitative 5'-RACE with molecular barcodes was used to make the TCR beta libraries. MiXCR, applied by TCRdb to the 5' RACE reads, yields one record per CDR3 protein. The sample carries about 240,000 distinct CDR3 sequences, 7% to 10% recorded once. Trimming took 2 bases from V and 10 from J, leaving 11 bases between them. The V gene's germline CDR1 is MNHEY and CDR2 SVGAGI. The CDR3 length is 13 residues. General study results and limits: Characteristic, it appeared, of ankylosing spondylitis blood was a TCR beta motif of seven or eight highly homologous variants. Disease-associated clones were reportedly significantly overrepresented in matched ankylosing spondylitis synovial fluid.

The sequence came from a female donor with ankylosing spondylitis or in good health (not recorded which). The sample was blood, either unsorted or a sorted T cell fraction (not recorded which). The chain employs TRBV6-5 and TRBJ1-4; possible D gene TRBD1, 5 bases. Here the CDR3 DNA reads TGTGCCAGCAGTTACGGGGGGACGGGAAAACTGTTTTTT. Residues: CASSYGGTGKLFF.